One sample yielded the 19 T cell receptor beta chains listed below, sequenced in a study of human T cells and chemical hapten exposure. TCRdb called the RACE reads again in MiXCR, with one record for every CDR3 protein. The sample records about 42,000 distinct CDR3 sequences, roughly 12% being singletons. This sample's time point: pre-sensitization, week 0. Specified treatment: therapeutic diphenylcyclopropenone sensitization with weekly scalp DPC. The input for sequencing was whole blood, taken in connection with sensitization to the hapten diphenylcyclopropenone (DPC). These receptors were collected from a woman in her 30s with alopecia areata. Some clones in this sample may be carry-over from other donors' samples.

This clonotype was seen at least ten times. The V gene is TRBV6-6, the J gene TRBJ1-3, with D possibly TRBD1 on 5 matching bases. CDR3 length equals 15 residues. CDR1 is MNHNY, CDR2 SVGAGI, per germline (reference sequence). Between the trimmed V and J ends, which lost 2 bases and 0 bases, there was a span of 8 bases. CDR3 in amino acids: CASSYEGHSGNTIYF. For the CDR3, the DNA is TGTGCCAGCAGTTACGAGGGGCACTCTGGAAACACCATATATTTT.

This clonotype was detected ten times or more. The chain employs TRBV4-1 and TRBJ1-2, with TRBD1 matching 7 bases. CDR1 MGHRA and CDR2 YSYEKL come from the germline V gene. After removal of 3 bases from V and 3 bases from J, the junction contained 4 bases not matched to a gene. The CDR3 has 14 residues. DNA for the CDR3: TGCGCCAGCAGCCATACTACAGGGGACTATGGCTACACCTTC. This codes for CASSHTTGDYGYTF.

In its sample, this clonotype was seen many times. The chain links TRBV7-2 to TRBJ2-3, with D perhaps matching TRBD2 (5 bases). Per the germline V gene, CDR1 is SGHTA and CDR2 is FQGNSA. The CDR3 has 13 residues. V gave up 8 bases and J gave up 4 bases, with 13 bases separating them. The CDR3 region is CASGTRLADTQYF. The CDR3 DNA reads TGTGCCAGCGGAACTAGGCTCGCAGATACGCAGTATTTT.

The sample holds a few counts of this clonotype. This chain joins TRBV20-1 and TRBJ1-4, with a tentative D call TRBD1 (5 bases). The CDR3 is 14 amino acids. Looked up from germline, CDR1 is DFQATT and CDR2 is SNEGSKA (reference sequence). V lost 5 bases and J 4 bases, leaving 14 bases between the germline ends. The CDR3: CSAQNRRRNEKLFF. Here the CDR3 DNA reads TGCAGTGCTCAAAACAGGAGGCGTAATGAAAAACTGTTTTTT.

The chain has TRBV24-1 and TRBJ2-1; 8 positions agree with TRBD1. Germline CDR1 is KGHDR and CDR2 is SFDVKD. The CDR3 runs 15 residues. V lost 5 bases to trimming and J lost 3 bases; unmatched junction nucleotides: 5. The CDR3: CATSARQGYYNEQFF. CDR3 DNA: TGTGCCACCAGTGCGCGACAGGGGTACTACAATGAGCAGTTCTTC.

This clonotype was seen more than once but under ten times. The rearrangement links TRBV12-3 or TRBV12-4 to TRBJ2-7; D tentatively reads TRBD1 or TRBD2 (5 bases each). V lost 3 bases and J lost 10, with 19 bases in between. This CDR3 is 14 amino acids long. CDR3 DNA sequence: TGTGCCAGCAGTTTCCAGCGTGCAAGTGGGGGACAGTACTTC. It yields the protein CASSFQRASGGQYF.

The chain's CDR3 is CASRKRAQVTDTQYF. CDR3 in DNA: TGTGCCAGCAGGAAGCGGGCTCAAGTCACAGATACGCAGTATTTT. The J gene is TRBJ2-3, the V gene TRBV11-2, with D perhaps TRBD2 (6 bases). V was shortened by 6 bases and J by 2 bases, with 15 bases between the two germline ends. Germline V gene lookup returns CDR1 SGHAT and CDR2 FQNNGV. CDR3 length: 15 residues.

The chain combines TRBV27 with TRBJ2-7; tentative D call: TRBD1 (5 bases). CDR3 length: 13 amino acids. Germline CDR1 MNHEY, CDR2 SMNVEV (reference sequence). Trimming took off 7 bases at V and 5 bases at J, with 15 bases between the two ends. The CDR3 region is CASTRLGADEQYF. CDR3 DNA sequence: TGTGCCAGCACCCGACTTGGGGCCGACGAGCAGTACTTC.

This clonotype was found a few times. This chain uses TRBV7-2 with TRBJ2-3; no clear D. CDR3 size: 13 residues. The V gene's germline CDR1 is SGHTA and CDR2 FQGNSA. V lost 1 base and J lost 5, with 7 bases in between. The CDR3 DNA reads as TGTGCCAGCAGCTTAGGCTACCAAGATACGCAGTATTTT. This codes for CASSLGYQDTQYF.

This clonotype was recorded at least ten times. J is TRBJ2-3 and V is TRBV7-2, with 9 bases lining up with TRBD2. J lost 4 bases, V lost 6 bases, and 8 bases had no gene match. There are 15 residues in the CDR3. CDR1 is SGHTA, CDR2 FQGNSA, per germline. The CDR3 DNA follows: TGTGCCAGCAGTCCTTATATAGCGGGAGCAGATACGCAGTATTTT. Translation gives CASSPYIAGADTQYF.

This chain uses TRBV6-2 or TRBV6-3 with TRBJ2-2, with 8 nucleotides matching TRBD1. The CDR3 has 15 residues. Trimming cost V 6 bases and J 11 bases; bases outside gene matches: 14. The germline CDR1 and CDR2 sequences are MNHEY and SVGEGT. CDR3 amino acids: CASRRAQGAVGELFF. The CDR3 nucleotides read TGTGCCAGCAGACGCGCCCAGGGGGCGGTGGGAGAGCTGTTTTTT.

The chain's CDR3 is CAWSSGGNYGYTF. The CDR3 coding sequence is TGTGCCTGGAGTTCGGGCGGCAACTATGGCTACACCTTC. This sequence joins TRBV30 and TRBJ1-2; D is unclear. Germline values: CDR1 GTSNPN, CDR2 SVGIG (reference sequence). The CDR3 sequence is 13 residues long. The V and J ends lost 2 bases and 2 bases respectively, with 9 bases between them.

This clonotype was recorded at least ten times. V is TRBV11-2 and J is TRBJ2-7; 14 nucleotides agree with TRBD2. Germline V gives CDR1 SGHAT, CDR2 FQNNGV. With V trimmed by 4 bases and J by 2 bases, 1 base remained unmatched. The CDR3 consists of 15 residues. For the CDR3, the DNA is TGTGCCAGCAGCTGGACTAGCGGGGGGCCCTACGAGCAGTACTTC. This sequence encodes CASSWTSGGPYEQYF.

This clonotype was recorded a few times. This sequence joins TRBV28 and TRBJ1-2; a possible D gene is TRBD1 (5 bases). CDR1 MDHEN and CDR2 SYDVKM come from the germline V gene. CDR3 length equals 14 residues. The ends were cut back, 6 bases at V and 2 bases at J, with 13 bases in the middle. The CDR3 here is CASSLDSPNYGYTF. The CDR3 DNA sequence: TGTGCCAGCAGCCTTGACAGCCCCAACTATGGCTACACCTTC.

The table lists this clonotype with a few counts. This sequence joins TRBV7-2 and TRBJ2-5, with a possible D match to TRBD2 (6 bases). Trimming left V 5 bases short and J 2 bases short, with 18 bases between. The CDR3 has 16 residues. CDR1 and CDR2 from the germline V gene are SGHTA and FQGNSA. The CDR3 nucleotides read TGTGCCAGCAGCATACGCCAGGGCGGGGTTCAAGAGACCCAGTACTTC. Its translation is CASSIRQGGVQETQYF.

This clonotype has just a few counts. The chain uses TRBV5-6 and TRBJ2-5; D unresolved. Trimming cost V 0 bases and J 3 bases, with 9 bases left between them. CDR3 length: 14 residues. CDR1 is SGHDT and CDR2 is YYEEEE in the germline V gene. CDR3 in DNA: TGTGCCAGCAGCTTGGTTTCCCCCAAAGAGACCCAGTACTTC. It codes for CASSLVSPKETQYF.

This clonotype was observed many times. CDR3 nucleotide sequence: TGTGCCAGCAGTTGGGGCGGGACACCTCTGGATAGCAATCAGCCCCAGCATTTT. This translates into CASSWGGTPLDSNQPQHF. This chain connects TRBV6-2 or TRBV6-3 to TRBJ1-5, with D possibly being TRBD1 (6 bases). V was trimmed by 4 bases and J by 0 bases, leaving 19 bases between them. Germline V lookup: CDR1 MNHEY, CDR2 SVGEGT. The CDR3 covers 18 residues.

Many counts were recorded for this clonotype. The chain joins TRBV6-5 to TRBJ1-6; D might be TRBD1 (5 bases). Per germline, CDR1 MNHEY and CDR2 SVGAGI. V shed 8 bases and J shed 4 bases, with 9 bases lying between them. The CDR3 covers 13 residues. The CDR3 coding sequence is TGTGCCAGCGGAGCAGGGTATAATTCACCCCTCCACTTT. This gives the protein CASGAGYNSPLHF.

This clonotype appeared many times. The J gene is TRBJ2-5, the V gene TRBV29-1; TRBD2 aligns across 7 bases. Looked up from germline, CDR1 is SQVTM and CDR2 is ANQGSEA. The CDR3 runs to 12 residues. Trimming took 5 bases from V and 5 from J; bases not matched to a gene: 5. CDR3: CSVLGGRETQYF. The CDR3 DNA follows: TGCAGCGTTCTGGGAGGGCGGGAGACCCAGTACTTC.